The source of this T cell receptor (beta chain) is a study of T cell responses to AZD1222 COVID-19 vaccine. Whole-study findings and limits: Regions left unmutated in variants are reportedly the target of nearly half of spike-specific TCRs.

Produced via immunoSEQ multiplex PCR; TCRdb's table is partial and in-frame only. Seen here are 72,000 or so clones, approximately 86% observed once, and the top ten hold 24%. The CDR3 totals 15 residues. Trimming shortened V by 0 bases and J by 3 bases, and 11 bases separated the two germline ends. The germline V gene has CDR1 SGHDN and CDR2 FVKESK. Turning to this clone: What it recognizes is unknown.

The chain is built from TRBV14 and TRBJ1-1, with D maybe TRBD1 (5 bases). This clonotype was obtained from an adult in good health. The sequences come from peripheral blood, collected on day 0 of AZD1222 vaccination. The CDR3 sequence: CASSQDRGRDTEAFF. The CDR3 DNA reads TGTGCCAGCAGCCAAGATCGGGGCAGGGACACTGAAGCTTTCTTT.